The clone carrying this TCR beta chain was recorded at least ten times. The antigen remains unidentified. Germline and genes here are mouse. The read ends 4 residues early relative to the CDR3; the germline J gene fills the gap. As the sequencing template, cDNA was produced by extracting RNA and reverse transcribing it. Profiled with immunoSEQ multiplex PCR; TCRdb holds only in-frame clones, not every one. There are more than 90,000 clones in the sample, none observed a single time. The germline V and J ends were trimmed by 5 bases and 1 base, with 7 bases remaining between them. The germline CDR1 and CDR2 sequences are FNHDT and SITEND (reference sequence). The CDR3 totals 13 residues. This sample is drawn from a study of CD8+ T cells in alopecia areata. Study information: C3H/HeJ graft donors with spontaneous alopecia, aged about 6-12 months, supplied skin that was transplanted onto female C3H/HeJ mice aged about 7-11 weeks.

The study's findings and limits: In scalp samples, resident alphabeta T cells of normal skin are also sequenced. Whereas mice showed it more clearly, TCR sharing across patients was murkier, possibly because of HLA. Greater clonality was observed in lesional scalp samples, especially alopecia totalis/universalis, versus normal scalp.

This sequence joins TRBV19 and TRBJ2-1, with D perhaps TRBD1 (5 bases). Sample: lesional skin. The source is a C3H/HeJ mouse with alopecia areata. The MHC haplotype of the strain is H2-k. The part of the CDR3 DNA that was read is TGTGCCAGCAGGGACACCAACTATGCT. Translating it yields CASRDTNYA. The whole CDR3 sequence is CASRDTNYAEQFF. The full variable domain, rest sourced from reference TRBV19 and TRBJ2-1, is GGIITQTPKFLIGQEGQKLTLKCQQNFNHDTMYWYRQDSGKGLRLIYYSITENDLQKGDLSEGYDASREKKSSFSLTVTSAQKNEMAVFLCASRDTNYAEQFFGPGTRLTVL.